This T cell receptor (beta chain) was profiled in a study of shared clonotypes between healthy human individuals. Germline V gives CDR1 MNHNS, CDR2 SASEGT. Trimming stripped 4 bases from V and 9 bases from J, with 15 bases between. The CDR3 extends over 13 amino acids. TCRdb's copy holds only in-frame clones and misses some; the assay was immunoSEQ multiplex PCR. The table shows 550,000 to 700,000 clones, with about three quarters occurring only once. Input material: memory CD4+ T cells sorted from blood. Subset specified: CD45RA-negative fraction. The clonotype originates from a woman in her twenties or thirties in good health. The V gene is TRBV6-1, the J gene TRBJ1-1; no firm D call. The CDR3 DNA reads TGTGCCAGCAGTGCACCTAGCAGCGAGCAAGCTTTCTTT. This encodes CASSAPSSEQAFF.